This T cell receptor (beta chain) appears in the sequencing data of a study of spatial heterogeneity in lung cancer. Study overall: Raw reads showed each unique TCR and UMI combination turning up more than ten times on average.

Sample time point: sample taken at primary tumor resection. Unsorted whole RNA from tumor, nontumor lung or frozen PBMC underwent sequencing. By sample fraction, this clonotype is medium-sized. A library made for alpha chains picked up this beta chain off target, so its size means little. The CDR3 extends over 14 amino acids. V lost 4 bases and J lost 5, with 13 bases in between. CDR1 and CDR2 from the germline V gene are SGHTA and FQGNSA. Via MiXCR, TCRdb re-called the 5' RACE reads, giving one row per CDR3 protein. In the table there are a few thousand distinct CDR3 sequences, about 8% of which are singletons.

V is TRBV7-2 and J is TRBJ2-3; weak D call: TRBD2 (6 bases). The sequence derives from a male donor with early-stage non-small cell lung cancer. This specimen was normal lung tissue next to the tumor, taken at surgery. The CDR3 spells CASSWGLERDTQYF. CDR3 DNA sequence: TGTGCCAGCAGCTGGGGACTGGAGAGAGATACGCAGTATTTT.